The following is a TCR beta chain sequence with its context. These data come from a study of spatial heterogeneity in lung cancer. Time point here: blood at routine non-recurrence follow-up after resection. This CDR3 has 16 amino acids. Germline V gene sequence: CDR1 MNHEY, CDR2 SMNVEV (reference sequence). Trimming took 1 base from V and 2 from J; bases not matched to a gene: 4. TCRdb re-called the 5' RACE reads through MiXCR, storing one row per CDR3 protein. The repertoire has about 94,000 distinct CDR3 sequences, 15% to 20% of them found once; the top ten carry about a fifth. The sequenced sample was PBMCs, obtained at follow-up. This clonotype originated in a male donor with early-stage non-small cell lung cancer. V gene TRBV27 combines with J gene TRBJ2-3, with TRBD2 matching over 9 bases. CDR3 in amino acids: CASSLWAGGSTDTQYF. The CDR3 bases are TGTGCCAGCAGTTTATGGGCGGGGGGGTCCACAGATACGCAGTATTTT.